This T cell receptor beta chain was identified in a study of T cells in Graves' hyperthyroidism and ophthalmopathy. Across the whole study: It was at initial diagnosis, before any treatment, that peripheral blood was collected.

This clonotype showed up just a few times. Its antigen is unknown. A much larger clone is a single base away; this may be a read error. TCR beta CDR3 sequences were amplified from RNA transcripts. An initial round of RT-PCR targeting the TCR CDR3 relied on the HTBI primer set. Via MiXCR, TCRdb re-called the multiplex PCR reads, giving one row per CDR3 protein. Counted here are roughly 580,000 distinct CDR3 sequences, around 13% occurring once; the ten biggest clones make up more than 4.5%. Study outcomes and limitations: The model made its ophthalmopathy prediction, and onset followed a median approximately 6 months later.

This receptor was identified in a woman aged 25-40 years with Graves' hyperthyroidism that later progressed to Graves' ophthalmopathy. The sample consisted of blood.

In DNA, the CDR3 is TGTGCCAGCAGCCATGATCGGGGCCCCCTGTACTATGGCTACACCTTC. It is translated as CASSHDRGPLYYGYTF. The gene calls are TRBV14 and TRBJ1-2; perhaps TRBD1 as D (5 bases). V was pared by 3 bases and J by 3 bases, with 17 bases between. Germline loops: CDR1 SGHDN, CDR2 FVKESK. CDR3 length: 16 residues.